The next 16 T cell receptor beta chains were all read from a single sample in a study of T cell responses to AZD1222 COVID-19 vaccine. Using immunoSEQ multiplex PCR, the repertoire was profiled, and TCRdb retains in-frame clones only, with some absent. This sample has 75,000 to 85,000 clones, with around 90% found just once. The sequencing used peripheral blood, collected on day 0 of AZD1222 vaccination. These receptors were collected from an adult in good health.

The CDR3 spells CASTRGSGENTGELFF. The CDR3, as DNA: TGTGCCAGCACTCGGGGGAGCGGAGAAAACACCGGGGAGCTGTTTTTT. The J gene is TRBJ2-2, the V gene TRBV4-2, with D maybe TRBD2 (6 bases). This CDR3 contains 16 residues. The V gene lost 7 bases and the J gene lost 2 bases, with 17 bases spanning the gap. Per the germline V gene, CDR1 is LGHNA and CDR2 is YNFKEQ.

The chain carries TRBV3-1 (or the pseudogene TRBV3-2) and TRBJ2-5, with D uncertain. The CDR3 totals 15 residues. V lost 4 bases and J 2 bases, leaving 14 bases between the germline ends. Germline V lookup: CDR1 LGHDT, CDR2 YNNKEL (reference sequence). CDR3 sequence reads: CASSRGEGYQETQYF. In DNA form, the CDR3 reads TGTGCCAGCAGCCGCGGAGAAGGTTATCAAGAGACCCAGTACTTC.

This clone has a single count. The genes are TRBV11-3 and TRBJ2-6; the match to TRBD1 covers 9 bases. Germline V gene sequence: CDR1 SGHNT, CDR2 YENEEA. The ends lost 7 bases at V and 4 bases at J; junction bases unmatched: 20. This CDR3 spans 20 amino acids. This CDR3 reads CASTPGGWGQGAAGANVLTF. CDR3 DNA sequence: TGTGCCAGCACCCCAGGGGGGTGGGGACAGGGTGCAGCGGGGGCCAACGTCCTGACTTTC.

The genes are TRBV6-5 and TRBJ1-1, with D uncertain. Germline V gene lookup returns CDR1 MNHEY and CDR2 SVGAGI. V lost 0 bases and J 1 base, leaving 9 bases between the germline ends. The CDR3 spans 15 residues. Here the CDR3 DNA reads TGTGCCAGCAGTTACTCCTGGGCAGAGAACACTGAAGCTTTCTTT. This encodes CASSYSWAENTEAFF.

The V call is TRBV7-8, the J call TRBJ1-4, with 7 bases matching TRBD1. CDR1 SGHVS and CDR2 FQNEAQ come from the germline V gene. CDR3 length equals 20 residues. Germline trimming cut 5 bases from V and 3 bases from J; bases unmatched to any gene: 21. The DNA of the CDR3 is TGTGCCAGCAGCCCTAGGCCCCCCCAAGACTTCAGGGGGGCTAATGAAAAACTGTTTTTT. This gives the protein CASSPRPPQDFRGANEKLFF.

CDR3 sequence (DNA): TGCGCCAGCAGCTTCGACGGATACAATGAGCAGTTCTTC. Translated: CASSFDGYNEQFF. The chain employs TRBV5-1 and TRBJ2-1; D is unresolved. The CDR3 extends over 13 amino acids. V lost 2 bases to trimming and J lost 4 bases, with 7 bases between them. Germline loops: CDR1 SGHRS, CDR2 YFSETQ.

The chain is built from TRBV11-1 and TRBJ2-7; D may match TRBD1 or TRBD2 (5 bases each). Germline CDR1 reads SGHAT; CDR2 reads FQDESV (reference sequence). V lost 8 bases, J lost 7 bases, and 15 bases lay in between. The CDR3 length is 12 residues. The CDR3 region has the DNA TGTGCCAGCGGGACCTCCAGGGCGGAGCAGTACTTC. The encoded protein is CASGTSRAEQYF.

V is TRBV11-3 and J is TRBJ2-2; 14 bases agree with TRBD2. J gave up 2 bases and V 6 bases, and 14 bases lay outside the gene matches. The germline gives CDR1 SGHNT, CDR2 YENEEA. The length of the CDR3 is 20 residues. This CDR3 reads CASSLTGLAGVGVNTGELFF. In DNA form, the CDR3 reads TGTGCCAGCAGTCTGACGGGACTAGCGGGAGTGGGGGTCAACACCGGGGAGCTGTTTTTT. The entire variable domain, with the rest obtained from reference TRBV11-3 and TRBJ2-2, is as follows: EAGVVQSPRYKIIEKKQPVAFWCNPISGHNTLYWYLQNLGQGPELLIRYENEEAVDDSQLPKDRFSAERLKGVDSTLKIQPAELGDSAVYLCASSLTGLAGVGVNTGELFFGEGSRLTVL.

J is TRBJ1-6 and V is TRBV10-2; no clear D gene. The germline CDR1 and CDR2 sequences are WSHSY and SAAADI. The CDR3 loop spans 16 amino acids. V was clipped by 4 bases and J by 7 bases, with 17 bases between them. The chain's CDR3 is CASSVVSPNLNSPLHF. CDR3 in DNA: TGCGCCAGCAGTGTTGTATCACCGAACCTAAATTCACCCCTCCACTTT.

The gene calls are TRBV2 and TRBJ1-5, with a weak D call TRBD1 (5 bases). In germline, CDR1 is SNHLY, CDR2 FYNNEI. Deletions cut 6 bases from V and 9 bases from J, with 15 bases between. CDR3 length: 13 amino acids. The CDR3 spells CASRGTGWTPQHF. Written as DNA, the CDR3 is TGTGCCAGCAGGGGGACGGGGTGGACGCCCCAGCATTTT.

This clone occurred once. The chain links TRBV6-4 to TRBJ1-6; D remains ambiguous. This CDR3 is 13 amino acids long. V lost 0 bases and J 7 bases, leaving 4 bases between the germline ends. The V gene's germline CDR1 is MRHNA and CDR2 SNTAGT. For the CDR3, the DNA is TGTGCCAGCAGTGACTCGACCAATTCACCCCTCCACTTT. Its translation: CASSDSTNSPLHF.

The chain is built from TRBV3-1 (or the pseudogene TRBV3-2) and TRBJ2-7; 11 bases line up with TRBD1. The CDR3 is 16 residues long. Germline CDR1 and CDR2: LGHDT and YNNKEL (reference sequence). After removal of 4 bases from V and 5 bases from J, the junction contained 10 bases not matched to a gene. CDR3 region: CASSLSAGTGGHEQYF. CDR3 DNA sequence: TGTGCCAGCAGCCTTTCAGCCGGGACAGGGGGTCACGAGCAGTACTTC.

The chain links TRBV5-4 to TRBJ1-5; 7 nucleotides agree with TRBD1. Unmatched junction bases numbered 7, after V lost 4 bases and J lost 3 bases. The germline V gene has CDR1 SGHNT and CDR2 YYREEE (reference sequence). The CDR3 spans 15 residues. The CDR3 loop is CASSRGGTDNQPQHF. DNA for the CDR3: TGTGCCAGCAGCCGCGGGGGGACAGACAATCAGCCCCAGCATTTT. Variable domain in full (rest from reference TRBV5-4 and TRBJ1-5): ETGVTQSPTHLIKTRGQQVTLRCSSQSGHNTVSWYQQALGQGPQFIFQYYREEENGRGNFPPRFSGLQFPNYSSELNVNALELDDSALYLCASSRGGTDNQPQHFGDGTRLSIL.

The V and J genes are TRBV19 and TRBJ1-4, with 9 bases lining up with TRBD1. CDR3 size: 15 residues. Germline assignment: CDR1 LNHDA and CDR2 SQIVND (reference sequence). The ends lost 2 bases at V and 8 bases at J; junction bases unmatched: 6. The CDR3 DNA reads as TGTGCCAGTAGTATATCAGACAGGGGGTCAGAAAAACTGTTTTTT. Translation gives CASSISDRGSEKLFF.

The chain is built from TRBV10-3 and TRBJ2-5, with D perhaps matching TRBD1 or TRBD2 (6 bases each). There are 16 residues in the CDR3. The germline V and J ends were trimmed by 0 bases and 1 base, with 12 bases remaining between them. Per germline, CDR1 ENHRY and CDR2 SYGVKD. CDR3 protein: CAISESRGGPQETQYF. The CDR3, as DNA: TGTGCCATCAGTGAGTCCCGAGGGGGGCCCCAAGAGACCCAGTACTTC.

The chain joins TRBV9 to TRBJ2-3; the match to TRBD2 covers 10 bases. This CDR3 has 17 residues. Germline V lookup: CDR1 SGDLS, CDR2 YYNGEE. V was pared by 3 bases and J by 2 bases, with 9 bases of the junction left unmatched. CDR3 region: CASSEESSGGATDTQYF. The CDR3 nucleotides read TGTGCCAGCAGCGAAGAATCTAGCGGGGGCGCCACAGATACGCAGTATTTT.